This T cell receptor beta chain came from a study of OX40 agonist ivuxolimab in advanced cancers. Study findings and constraints: The average count of expanded clones was higher among CD8+ T cells than among CD4+. Clonal expansion by week 6 occurred in CD4+ and CD8+ blood T cells (at 0.1 to 3.0 mg/kg).

Autoimmune disease history or systemic immunosuppression led to patient exclusion. The table came from immunoSEQ multiplex PCR; TCRdb's copy has only in-frame clones and leaves some out. The sample records about 64,000 clones, about 90% being singletons. Remarks on this clone: Its antigen remains unknown.

J gave up 0 bases and V 6 bases, and 9 bases lay outside the gene matches. CDR1 and CDR2 (germline): SNHLY, FYNNEI. This CDR3 is built from 16 residues. This TCR was sampled from an adult with an advanced solid tumor such as melanoma, head and neck, liver or kidney cancer. The source was CD4+ or CD8+ T cells sorted from blood, collected in a trial of the OX40 agonist ivuxolimab. This chain joins TRBV2 and TRBJ2-7; 9 nucleotides align to TRBD2. The DNA of the CDR3 is TGTGCCAGCAGGGATTCTCCGGGACTAGCCTCCTACGAGCAGTACTTC. Residues: CASRDSPGLASYEQYF. The variable domain in full, with the rest retrieved from reference TRBV2 and TRBJ2-7, is EPEVTQTPSHQVTQMGQEVILRCVPISNHLYFYWYRQILGQKVEFLVSFYNNEISEKSEIFDDQFSVERPDGSNFTLKIRSTKLEDSAMYFCASRDSPGLASYEQYFGPGTRLTVT.